This record looks at one T cell receptor (beta chain) sequence and its context. What it binds is unknown. The data were taken from a study of early T cells in non-severe SARS-CoV-2 infection. Study results and caveats: VDJdb-based annotation leaned toward anti-spike CD8 responses and missed private and CD4 specificities.

The protocol attached unique molecular identifiers to individual cDNA molecules. TCRdb reprocessed the 5' RACE reads via MiXCR and lists one record per CDR3 protein. The data hold under 70,000 distinct CDR3 sequences, with roughly 13% observed a single time. Germline loops: CDR1 KGHSH, CDR2 LQKENI. The V end lost 0 bases, the J end lost 4 bases, and 10 bases lay between the germline ends. The CDR3 is 14 amino acids. The receptor was isolated from an adult who was a healthcare worker with PCR-confirmed SARS-CoV-2 infection or an uninfected control (not recorded which). V usage is TRBV18 and J usage is TRBJ2-7, with D possibly matching TRBD1 (7 bases). Sequencing used whole blood. The CDR3 DNA reads TGTGCCAGCTCACCACCGACAGGGAGGTACGAGCAGTACTTC. It is translated as CASSPPTGRYEQYF. The full variable domain, in which reference TRBV18 and TRBJ2-7 provide the parts outside the CDR3, is NAGVMQNPRHLVRRRGQEARLRCSPMKGHSHVYWYRQLPEEGLKFMVYLQKENIIDESGMPKERFSAEFPKEGPSILRIQQVVRGDSAAYFCASSPPTGRYEQYFGPGTRLTVT.